The 14 T cell receptor beta chains below were found in one sample sequenced in a study of blood T cell repertoires in COVID-19. The protocol was immunoSEQ multiplex PCR, while the TCRdb copy is restricted to in-frame clones and leaves out a portion. Of some 100,000 clones detected, 65% to 85% appear once; the ten largest clones hold about 23%. The sample consisted of peripheral blood. These TCRs come from a man older than 75 with active or convalescent COVID-19.

V is TRBV2 and J is TRBJ1-5; 7 nucleotides match TRBD1. V lost 6 bases and J lost 7; bases outside the gene matches: 9. In germline, CDR1 is SNHLY, CDR2 FYNNEI. The CDR3 sequence is 14 residues long. The CDR3 is CASSPGQVIQPQHF. The CDR3 DNA reads as TGTGCCAGCAGCCCCGGACAGGTCATCCAGCCCCAGCATTTT. Drawing the rest from reference TRBV2 and TRBJ1-5, the complete variable domain is EPEVTQTPSHQVTQMGQEVILRCVPISNHLYFYWYRQILGQKVEFLVSFYNNEISEKSEIFDDQFSVERPDGSNFTLKIRSTKLEDSAMYFCASSPGQVIQPQHFGDGTRLSIL.

V is TRBV24-1 and J is TRBJ1-2; a possible D gene is TRBD1 (6 bases). This CDR3 spans 15 amino acids. V lost 3 bases, J lost 2 bases, and 12 bases lay in between. Germline-derived CDR1 and CDR2 are KGHDR and SFDVKD. In nucleotides, the CDR3 is TGTGCCACCAGTGATGACCGGGGGGCGAACTATGGCTACACCTTC. Amino acid sequence: CATSDDRGANYGYTF.

In its sample, this clone was seen once. This chain connects TRBV5-1 to TRBJ1-2, with 12 positions matching TRBD1. The CDR3 consists of 16 residues. Per the germline V gene, CDR1 is SGHRS and CDR2 is YFSETQ. With 4 bases clipped from V and 4 bases from J, the junction kept 8 bases outside the gene matches. The DNA of the CDR3 is TGCGCCAGCAGCCCCTACGGGACAGGGGGCCTCTATGGCTACACCTTC. Amino acid sequence: CASSPYGTGGLYGYTF.

The chain combines TRBV5-5 with TRBJ1-2; D is possibly TRBD1 (5 bases). CDR1 is SGHKS and CDR2 is YYEKEE in the germline V gene (reference sequence). V lost 4 bases and J 5 bases, leaving 12 bases between the germline ends. This CDR3 contains 13 residues. CDR3 bases: TGTGCCAGCAGCCCTATTCAGGGTTATGGCTACACCTTC. Translated: CASSPIQGYGYTF.

The chain has TRBV11-2 and TRBJ1-6, with TRBD1 matching 8 bases. This CDR3 has 15 amino acids. Germline assignment: CDR1 SGHAT and CDR2 FQNNGV. With 4 bases clipped from V and 7 bases from J, the junction kept 6 bases outside the gene matches. The chain's CDR3 is CASSYGQGRNSPLHF. The CDR3, as DNA: TGTGCCAGCAGCTACGGACAGGGTCGGAATTCACCCCTCCACTTT.

J is TRBJ1-4 and V is TRBV19; D uncertain. CDR1 and CDR2 from the germline V gene are LNHDA and SQIVND (reference sequence). V was shortened by 4 bases and J by 8 bases, with 11 bases between the two germline ends. The CDR3 totals 13 residues. CDR3 sequence: CASSRRAEEKLFF. CDR3 DNA sequence: TGTGCCAGTAGTAGGCGGGCCGAGGAAAAACTGTTTTTT.

The chain combines TRBV19 with TRBJ1-4, with D maybe TRBD1 (5 bases). The V end was cut by 6 bases, the J end by 8 bases, with 16 bases between. From germline, CDR1 is LNHDA and CDR2 SQIVND (reference sequence). The CDR3 totals 14 residues. The CDR3 region has the DNA TGTGCCAGTAGGGCCTTCGGAGGGGACGAAAAACTGTTTTTT. Its translation is CASRAFGGDEKLFF.

V gene TRBV6-2 or TRBV6-3 combines with J gene TRBJ1-5; the match to TRBD1 covers 9 bases. The CDR3 totals 15 residues. Trimming removed 2 bases from V and 6 bases from J; junction bases left unmatched: 5. Germline V gives CDR1 MNHEY, CDR2 SVGEGT. This chain's CDR3 is CASSYGTGQVQPQHF. The CDR3 region has the DNA TGTGCCAGCAGTTACGGGACAGGGCAGGTTCAGCCCCAGCATTTT.

This clone has only one observation. This chain connects TRBV24-1 to TRBJ1-2, with 7 positions matching TRBD1. The V gene's germline CDR1 is KGHDR and CDR2 SFDVKD. V lost 2 bases and J lost 14; bases outside the gene matches: 10. The CDR3 has 13 residues. The CDR3 is CATSDSNKQGFTF. The CDR3, as DNA: TGTGCCACCAGTGATTCTAACAAACAGGGGTTTACCTTC.

The chain is built from TRBV11-2 and TRBJ2-1, with a possible D match to TRBD1 (6 bases). V dropped 0 bases and J dropped 11 bases, with 17 bases sitting between them. The CDR3 totals 15 residues. Germline CDR1 and CDR2: SGHAT and FQNNGV. CDR3 bases: TGTGCCAGCAGCTTAGAGGGTTGGGGGCAGGATAAGCAGTTCTTC. Protein sequence: CASSLEGWGQDKQFF.

This clone has a handful of counts. This chain connects TRBV5-8 to TRBJ2-1, with 9 bases that match TRBD1. The length of the CDR3 is 15 residues. CDR1 is SGHTS, CDR2 YDEGEE, per germline. With 3 bases clipped from V and 2 bases from J, the junction kept 3 bases outside the gene matches. The CDR3: CASSSRQGAYNEQFF. CDR3 in DNA: TGTGCCAGCAGCTCTAGACAGGGGGCCTACAATGAGCAGTTCTTC. The full variable domain, with the rest looked up from reference TRBV5-8 and TRBJ2-1, is EAGVTQSPTHLIKTRGQQATLRCSPISGHTSVYWYQQALGLGLQFLLWYDEGEERNRGNFPPRFSGRQFPNYSSELNVNALELEDSALYLCASSSRQGAYNEQFFGPGTRLTVL.

The chain employs TRBV5-1 and TRBJ1-2, with D unresolved. The CDR3 length is 14 residues. Germline CDR1 reads SGHRS; CDR2 reads YFSETQ. Trimming took 4 bases from V and 6 from J, leaving 16 bases between them. The CDR3 DNA is TGCGCCAGCAGCACGGGTGACGGGAGAGATGGCTACACCTTC. This encodes CASSTGDGRDGYTF.

The chain combines TRBV6-6 with TRBJ1-1; tentative D call: TRBD1 (5 bases). The CDR3 loop spans 15 amino acids. Trimming removed 0 bases from V and 6 bases from J, with 14 bases in between. CDR1 and CDR2 from the germline V gene are MNHNY and SVGAGI (reference sequence). The CDR3 region has the DNA TGTGCCAGCAGTTACTCAAAGGCAGGGTGGGCTGAAGCTTTCTTT. This translates into CASSYSKAGWAEAFF.

The chain is built from TRBV5-1 and TRBJ2-5; D not certain. The CDR3 spans 15 residues. Trimming removed 0 bases at V and 1 base at J, with 10 bases between. CDR1 SGHRS and CDR2 YFSETQ come from the germline V gene. The chain's CDR3 is CASSLGSQIQETQYF. DNA for the CDR3: TGCGCCAGCAGCTTGGGTTCCCAGATCCAAGAGACCCAGTACTTC.